Listed below are T cell receptor beta chains from one sample, sequenced in a study of blood T cells in healthy people across ages. TCRdb itself ran the 5' RACE reads through MiXCR, one entry per CDR3 protein. Here the sample spans about 670,000 distinct CDR3 sequences, 52% being singletons. Sequencing was carried out using blood. The receptor set was obtained from a woman of 80 years or more in good health. Each CDR3 is given with its conserved first and last residue. D genes are given only for firm matches. A clone size is listed for some rows: how often the clone was seen (once, few, many), or a class if it is expanded.

TRBJ1-2 | TRBD1 | TRBV7-2 | NA | CASSLDPGGISGYTF | TGTGCCAGCAGCTTGGACCCAGGGGGGATTAGTGGCTACACCTTC
TRBJ2-7 | TRBD1 | TRBV7-2 | few | CASSHGTGALCKQYF | TGTGCCAGCAGCCACGGGACAGGGGCCCTTTGTAAGCAGTACTTC
TRBJ2-7 | NA | TRBV7-3 | NA | CASSYRVYNEQYF | TGTGCCAGCAGCTACAGGGTTTACAATGAGCAGTACTTC
TRBJ2-7 | NA | TRBV5-1 | NA | CASSLSQVVTYEQYF | TGCGCCAGCAGCCTATCCCAGGTCGTCACCTACGAGCAGTACTTC
TRBJ2-1 | NA | TRBV12-3/TRBV12-4 | NA | CASRTGKGEQFF | TGTGCCAGCAGAACGGGAAAGGGTGAGCAGTTCTTC
TRBJ2-3 | TRBD1 | TRBV29-1 | NA | CSVEDLNPTGATQYF | TGCAGCGTTGAAGATCTCAACCCAACAGGGGCTACGCAGTATTTT
TRBJ1-6 | NA | TRBV10-2 | many | CASMVDPRSFSPLHF | TGCGCCAGCATGGTGGATCCTCGGAGTTTCTCACCCCTCCACTTT
TRBJ2-5 | NA | TRBV29-1 | many | CSVGTYSQTQYF | TGCAGCGTGGGGACGTATTCTCAGACCCAGTACTTC
TRBJ2-1 | NA | TRBV3-1 | NA | CASSRLNNEQFF | TGTGCCAGCAGCCGCCTCAACAATGAGCAGTTCTTC
TRBJ2-3 | NA | TRBV7-3 | NA | CASSLPAVGYTQYF | TGTGCCAGCAGCTTACCCGCCGTGGGGTATACGCAGTATTTT
TRBJ2-5 | TRBD2 | TRBV6-5 | many | CASSYGLAGPQETQYF | TGTGCCAGCAGTTACGGACTAGCGGGTCCCCAAGAGACCCAGTACTTC
TRBJ2-1 | TRBD2 | TRBV3-1 | NA | CASSERSGGAYNEQFF | TGTGCCAGCAGCGAACGTAGCGGGGGGGCCTACAATGAGCAGTTCTTC
TRBJ1-5 | TRBD1 | TRBV29-1 | few | CSASGQGNQPQHF | TGCAGCGCGTCGGGACAGGGTAATCAGCCCCAGCATTTT
TRBJ2-4 | NA | TRBV4-1 | NA | CASSQGMAGSAKNIQYF | TGCGCCAGCAGCCAAGGAATGGCAGGGTCGGCCAAAAACATTCAGTACTTC
TRBJ1-2 | NA | TRBV7-3 | few | CASSLEGRANYGYTF | TGTGCCAGCAGCTTAGAGGGCAGGGCTAACTATGGCTACACCTTC
TRBJ2-7 | TRBD2 | TRBV12-3/TRBV12-4 | NA | CASSLMWEGAEQYF | TGTGCCAGCAGTTTAATGTGGGAGGGCGCCGAGCAGTACTTC
TRBJ2-4 | TRBD1 | TRBV9 | few | CASSVGSGGLLAKNIQYF | TGTGCCAGCAGCGTAGGATCAGGGGGTCTTCTAGCCAAAAACATTCAGTACTTC
TRBJ2-5 | TRBD1 | TRBV28 | once | CASSLSGTGKKETQYF | TGTGCCAGCAGTTTATCGGGGACAGGGAAAAAAGAGACCCAGTACTTC
TRBJ1-2 | NA | TRBV7-9 | NA | CASSNGYYGYTF | TGTGCCAGCAGCAACGGGTACTATGGCTACACCTTC
TRBJ2-1 | NA | TRBV29-1 | few | CSVAETSNEQFF | TGCAGCGTTGCGGAAACTTCCAATGAGCAGTTCTTC
TRBJ2-1 | NA | TRBV24-1 | few | CATSLGGASEQFF | TGTGCCACCAGTTTGGGGGGGGCAAGTGAGCAGTTCTTC
TRBJ1-5 | TRBD1 | TRBV4-1 | NA | CASSQLRGQGQPQHF | TGCGCCAGCAGCCAATTGAGGGGGCAGGGTCAGCCCCAGCATTTT
TRBJ2-1 | TRBD1 | TRBV29-1 | NA | CSGDRVGNEQFF | TGCAGCGGCGACAGGGTCGGGAATGAGCAGTTCTTC
TRBJ2-7 | NA | TRBV13 | once | CASSLGAGYSYEQYF | TGTGCCAGCAGCTTAGGGGCGGGGTACTCCTACGAGCAGTACTTC
TRBJ2-3 | TRBD1 | TRBV7-8 | NA | CASSPLGQVRTDTQYF | TGTGCCAGCAGCCCGCTGGGACAGGTTCGCACAGATACGCAGTATTTT
TRBJ2-7 | NA | TRBV6-5 | NA | CASSYPGRGEQYF | TGTGCCAGCAGTTACCCGGGGCGAGGCGAGCAGTACTTC
TRBJ2-1 | NA | TRBV12-3/TRBV12-4 | many | CASRRRGEYNEQFF | TGTGCCAGCAGGCGTCGGGGTGAATACAATGAGCAGTTCTTC
TRBJ1-1 | NA | TRBV19 | NA | CASSDRDTEAFF | TGTGCCAGTAGTGACCGGGACACTGAAGCTTTCTTT
TRBJ2-5 | TRBD1 | TRBV5-1 | NA | CASSLVGQGSGPAQETQYF | TGCGCCAGCAGCTTGGTGGGACAGGGATCTGGCCCAGCACAAGAGACCCAGTACTTC
TRBJ1-4 | NA | TRBV12-3/TRBV12-4 | few | CASSTGRELFF | TGTGCCAGCAGTACAGGGAGGGAACTGTTTTTT
TRBJ2-1 | TRBD2 | TRBV7-2 | NA | CASSFLGTSDEQFF | TGTGCCAGCAGCTTCTTGGGGACTAGCGATGAGCAGTTCTTC
TRBJ2-6 | NA | TRBV10-3 | NA | CAIQQDSGANVLTF | TGTGCCATCCAACAGGACTCTGGGGCCAACGTCCTGACTTTC
TRBJ1-1 | NA | TRBV5-1 | NA | CASSLEGQGGTEAFF | TGCGCCAGCAGCTTGGAGGGTCAGGGAGGCACTGAAGCTTTCTTT
TRBJ2-3 | NA | TRBV12-3/TRBV12-4 | many | CASSQGGDGDTQYF | TGTGCCAGCAGTCAAGGCGGGGACGGCGATACGCAGTATTTT
TRBJ2-3 | TRBD2 | TRBV20-1 | many | CSARPSGGGSTDTQYF | TGCAGTGCCAGACCTAGCGGGGGGGGAAGCACAGATACGCAGTATTTT
TRBJ1-1 | NA | TRBV5-1 | few | CASSLGGPRGTEAFF | TGCGCCAGCAGCTTGGGAGGGCCTCGGGGCACTGAAGCTTTCTTT
TRBJ2-5 | NA | TRBV7-9 | NA | CASSRTLASGPNEQYF | TGTGCCAGCAGCCGGACTCTAGCGTCAGGTCCGAATGAGCAGTACTTC
TRBJ2-1 | TRBD2 | TRBV5-1 | many | CASSPRLANDEQFF | TGCGCCAGCAGCCCACGACTAGCGAACGATGAGCAGTTCTTC
TRBJ2-7 | NA | TRBV28 | NA | CANSLSSRAYEQYF | TGTGCCAACAGTTTATCGAGCAGGGCCTACGAGCAGTACTTC
TRBJ1-2 | NA | TRBV7-9 | few | CASSDVAGAIYGYTF | TGTGCCAGCAGCGACGTTGCAGGGGCGATCTATGGCTACACCTTC
TRBJ2-2 | TRBD2 | TRBV15 | NA | CATSRRGLAGNTGELFF | TGTGCCACCAGCAGGCGGGGACTAGCGGGAAACACCGGGGAGCTGTTTTTT
TRBJ2-5 | NA | TRBV5-1 | few | CASSSASQETQYF | TGCGCCAGCAGCTCTGCCAGTCAAGAGACCCAGTACTTC
TRBJ2-5 | NA | TRBV5-1 | NA | CASSLSGWETQYF | TGCGCCAGCAGCTTGTCGGGTTGGGAGACCCAGTACTTC
TRBJ2-1 | TRBD1 | TRBV7-9 | NA | CASSPRGPEYNEQFF | TGTGCCAGCAGCCCCAGGGGGCCGGAATACAATGAGCAGTTCTTC
TRBJ2-2 | NA | TRBV3-1 | NA | CASSQGEAGELFF | TGTGCCAGCAGCCAAGGGGAAGCCGGGGAGCTGTTTTTT
TRBJ1-6 | TRBD1 | TRBV18 | few | CASSPQVLQVRGQGAASYNSPLHF | TGTGCCAGCTCACCACAGGTACTCCAAGTACGGGGACAGGGGGCCGCCTCCTATAATTCACCCCTCCACTTT
TRBJ1-6 | NA | TRBV3-1 | NA | CASSHQGSRSPLHF | TGTGCCAGCAGCCACCAGGGTTCTCGATCACCCCTCCACTTT
TRBJ2-2 | TRBD1 | TRBV6-2/TRBV6-3 | NA | CASRKTGGTGELFF | TGTGCCAGCAGAAAGACAGGGGGCACCGGGGAGCTGTTTTTT
TRBJ2-2 | NA | TRBV7-9 | NA | CASSAAGTRNTGELFF | TGTGCCAGCAGCGCCGCCGGGACAAGAAATACCGGGGAGCTGTTTTTT
TRBJ1-1 | TRBD1 | TRBV29-1 | NA | CSVDRGDTEAFF | TGCAGCGTCGACAGGGGTGACACTGAAGCTTTCTTT
TRBJ2-1 | NA | TRBV20-1 | NA | CSATSDTSIHNEQFF | TGCAGTGCCACCTCTGACACTAGCATACACAATGAGCAGTTCTTC
TRBJ2-7 | NA | TRBV20-1 | NA | CSACERGYEQYF | TGCAGTGCCTGTGAAAGAGGATACGAGCAGTACTTC
TRBJ2-7 | NA | TRBV4-2 | NA | CASSHPGTVDSYEQYF | TGTGCCAGCAGCCACCCCGGGACGGTGGATTCCTACGAGCAGTACTTC
TRBJ1-5 | NA | TRBV6-6 | many | CASSSGGIGQPQHF | TGTGCCAGCAGTTCCGGGGGAATTGGGCAGCCCCAGCATTTT